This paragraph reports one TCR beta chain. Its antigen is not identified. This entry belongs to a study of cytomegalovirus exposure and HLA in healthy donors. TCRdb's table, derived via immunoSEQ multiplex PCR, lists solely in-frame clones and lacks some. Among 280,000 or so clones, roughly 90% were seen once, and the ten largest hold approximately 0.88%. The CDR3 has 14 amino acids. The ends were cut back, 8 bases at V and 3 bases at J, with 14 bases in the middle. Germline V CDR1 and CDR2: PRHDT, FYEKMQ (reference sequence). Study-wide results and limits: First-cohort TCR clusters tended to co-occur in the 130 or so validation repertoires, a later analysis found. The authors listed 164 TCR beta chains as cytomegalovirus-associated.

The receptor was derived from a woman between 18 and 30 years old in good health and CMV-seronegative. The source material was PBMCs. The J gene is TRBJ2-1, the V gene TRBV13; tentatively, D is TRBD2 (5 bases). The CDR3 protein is CASLDWALYNEQFF. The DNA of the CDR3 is TGTGCCAGCCTGGACTGGGCCCTCTACAATGAGCAGTTCTTC.